This TCR beta chain was retrieved from a study of PD-L1 blockade in urothelial cancer (dated by TCRdb to 2016 to 2017). A note on the overall study: All patients started therapy around 2014 and received atezolizumab 1,200 mg intravenously every 3 weeks. TCR sequencing covered pretreatment tumor samples and matched, serially collected peripheral blood taken before and after atezolizumab treatment. About 10 patients achieved durable clinical benefit and approximately 20 did not. Some 30 patients had pretreatment blood TCR-seq, some 24 had at least one posttreatment blood collection, and some 24 had tumor TCR-seq. Whole exome sequencing and RNA sequencing of pretreatment tumors were performed alongside TCR sequencing in the same patients. Somatic, immune and clinical correlates of response to PD-L1 blockade with atezolizumab in urothelial cancer were the focus of an exploratory multi-omic analysis. An ECOG performance status of 0 or 1 was recorded for the patients, and 0 to 3 prior chemotherapy regimens had been received by the patients. A median of roughly 140,000 T cells and 65,000 to 90,000 unique TCRs was obtained from blood samples, and a median clonality of roughly 0.08 was observed. Durable clinical benefit meant progression-free survival longer than 6 months, and TCR features were also tested against progression-free and overall survival. Blood samples were analyzed at two time points: 3 weeks after treatment start (second dose) and 6 weeks after treatment start. About nine tenths of the roughly 30 patients were males with bladder-origin urothelial cancer, and about two thirds of the roughly 30 reported a prior smoking history. Summary of the overall study and its limitations: Among patients with durable benefit, tumor-associated TCR clones showed greater expansion in peripheral blood 3 weeks after treatment started (n ≈ 20, p = 0.022). Improved progression-free and overall survival was associated with having pretreatment peripheral blood TCR clonality below the median. Because of the small sample size (n ≈ 29) and the many exploratory analyses performed, the results are intended to be regarded as hypothesis-generating.

As for this clone: It has no known antigen specificity. Nothing much larger sits one base from this clone, and base qualities are not available.

What this sample's time point label stands for: pretreatment peripheral blood. A cohort of about 30 patients with locally advanced or metastatic urothelial carcinoma, treated at Memorial Sloan Kettering on a trial protocol, was included. Peripheral blood mononuclear cells were collected pretreatment and during treatment, at between 1 and 8 total time points per patient. The Qiagen DNeasy Blood extraction kit was used to purify genomic DNA from total PBMCs and tumor samples. Collected pretreatment and during treatment, PBMCs were isolated and stored as previously described. Compared with germline, V lacks 6 bases and J lacks 8 bases; bases without a gene match: 8. CDR1 and CDR2, per the germline V gene (reference sequence), are LNHDA and SQIVND. Measured from the cysteine to the phenylalanine, the CDR3 is 13 residues long. Kept here is only the CDR3 DNA, which spans 39 bases and is read in frame from base 1.

Synthetic TCR analog templates were spiked into each PCR so that absolute template abundance could be estimated from read counts. TCRbeta CDR3 regions were amplified from genomic DNA with bias-controlled V and J gene primers using the immunoSEQ assay. Rearranged TCRbeta segments were sequenced at approximately 20X coverage. Per the original workflow: Clustering was used to correct sequencing errors, and CDR3s were annotated against IMGT to assign V, D and J genes. Downstream analyses used only productive TCRbeta rearrangements and left out out-of-frame or stop-codon sequences. Clonality was calculated as one minus the Shannon entropy normalized by the log of the number of unique productive sequences. Clones differing between time points or between blood and tumor were identified by Fisher's exact test with Benjamini-Hochberg correction at adjusted p below 0.01. Entries here come from immuneACCESS through TCRdb and include only in-frame sequences with V and J called. Some clones fail to appear in such tables; in the studies checked, an unresolved V gene covers under half of the shortfall, and the cause of the remainder is unknown. That table is the source of V, J and clone size, and D and trimming were worked out from the DNA. Counted in this sample were 50,000 or so clones; around 83% of them appeared once. The ten most abundant clones make up 22% of the sample.

The V and J segments used are TRBV19 and TRBJ1-2, with 8 junctional bases fitting TRBD1. The starting material was PBMCs, obtained around atezolizumab (anti-PD-L1) treatment. This sequence originates from a man aged 55 to 69 with urothelial cancer. In nucleotide form, the sequence is TGTGCCAGTAGCCCTAGGACAGGGAGAGGCTACACCTTC. Its translation is CASSPRTGRGYTF.